The 2 T cell receptor beta chains below all came from one sample that was sequenced in a study of T cells expressing NK-cell markers. TCRdb processed the 5' RACE reads again and assigns one entry to each CDR3 protein, with no DNA. This sample's table reports 350,000 to 450,000 distinct CDR3 sequences. Sequencing was performed on blood T cells: a sorted CD56 or NKG2C T cell subset, CD4+ or CD8+ T cells, or bulk PBMC T cells (not recorded which). The source of these receptors is a man between 18 and 69 years old in good health.

The rearrangement links TRBV12-3 or TRBV12-4 to TRBJ2-6; no DNA is available, so the TRBD1 call from TCRdb remains unchecked. The CDR3 is made up of 20 amino acids. CDR3 in amino acids: CASSFTPGQSFPPRANVLTF.

The chain has TRBV12-3 or TRBV12-4 and TRBJ2-1; TCRdb lists TRBD2, though no DNA is available to test this call. CDR3 size: 17 residues. The CDR3: CASSPRLAGKIKDEQFF.